The next 17 T cell receptor beta chains were all read from a single sample in a study of blood T cell repertoires in COVID-19. Only in-frame clones appear in the TCRdb table, and some are missing; sequencing was by immunoSEQ multiplex PCR. The sample lists 90,000 to 110,000 clones; approximately 78% were seen once. The source material was peripheral blood. All receptors derive from a woman of 80 years or more with acute or convalescent COVID-19.

The CDR3 loop reads CASSPITGFTGELFF. CDR3 sequence (DNA): TGTGCCAGCAGCCCTATTACAGGGTTCACCGGGGAGCTGTTTTTT. The chain is built from TRBV5-8 and TRBJ2-2; a weak D match, TRBD1 (6 bases). Germline V gene lookup returns CDR1 SGHTS and CDR2 YDEGEE. CDR3 length equals 15 residues. V was clipped by 4 bases and J by 4 bases, with 14 bases between them.

This clone was recorded a few times. This sequence joins TRBV7-9 and TRBJ1-1, with D unclear. The CDR3 has 15 residues. Germline V gives CDR1 SEHNR, CDR2 FQNEAQ (reference sequence). Deletions cut 1 base from V and 1 base from J, with 10 bases between. CDR3 sequence (DNA): TGTGCCAGCAGCTTAGGTCGAACAGAGAACACTGAAGCTTTCTTT. Translation: CASSLGRTENTEAFF. The full variable domain, with the rest looked up from reference TRBV7-9 and TRBJ1-1, is DTGVSQNPRHKITKRGQNVTFRCDPISEHNRLYWYRQTLGQGPEFLTYFQNEAQLEKSRLLSDRFSAERPKGSFSTLEIQRTEQGDSAMYLCASSLGRTENTEAFFGQGTRLTVV.

This chain uses TRBV27 with TRBJ2-1; 13 bases are shared with TRBD2. The CDR3 sequence is 19 residues long. The germline V gene has CDR1 MNHEY and CDR2 SMNVEV (reference sequence). V trimming: 5 bases; J trimming: 9 bases; junction bases outside the gene matches: 19. The CDR3 loop is CASSPPGLAGTLALGEQFF. CDR3 bases: TGTGCCAGCAGTCCTCCGGGACTAGCGGGAACTCTGGCTCTAGGTGAGCAGTTCTTC.

J is TRBJ2-7 and V is TRBV7-7, with D possibly TRBD2 on 6 matching bases. V lost 4 bases and J lost 6, with 10 bases in between. The CDR3 length is 12 residues. Germline CDR1 and CDR2: SSHAT and FNYEAQ (reference sequence). CDR3 DNA sequence: TGTGCCAGCAGCTACCGGGGGTCCGAGCAGTACGTC. Translating it yields CASSYRGSEQYV.

This chain joins TRBV6-2 or TRBV6-3 and TRBJ1-5; TRBD1 is a possible D gene (5 bases). The germline V and J ends were trimmed by 7 bases and 7 bases, with 14 bases remaining between them. The CDR3 consists of 13 residues. The V gene's germline CDR1 is MNHEY and CDR2 SVGEGT. Here the CDR3 reads CASNPRGEQPQHF. CDR3 sequence (DNA): TGTGCCAGCAACCCGCGGGGCGAGCAGCCCCAGCATTTT.

This sequence joins TRBV6-1 and TRBJ1-5; 8 bases are shared with TRBD1. CDR3 length equals 16 residues. V lost 0 bases and J lost 5; bases outside the gene matches: 6. CDR1 and CDR2 from the germline V gene are MNHNS and SASEGT. The CDR3 sequence is CASSEAPQGGYQPQHF. The DNA of the CDR3 is TGTGCCAGCAGTGAAGCCCCACAGGGGGGGTATCAGCCCCAGCATTTT.

The chain recombines TRBV24-1 with TRBJ2-1; TRBD2 aligns across 7 bases. Germline CDR1 KGHDR, CDR2 SFDVKD. The CDR3 has 16 residues. The trim removed 8 bases at V and 5 bases at J, leaving 14 bases unmatched. CDR3 loop: CATTARGDVGNNEQFF. CDR3 in DNA: TGTGCCACCACCGCACGGGGGGACGTTGGAAACAATGAGCAGTTCTTC.

The chain couples TRBV2 to TRBJ2-7; 9 bases are a match to TRBD1. J gave up 6 bases and V 6 bases, and 6 bases lay outside the gene matches. This CDR3 is 13 amino acids long. The germline V gene encodes CDR1 SNHLY and CDR2 FYNNEI. The CDR3 is CASSVRDRAEQYF. The CDR3 DNA is TGTGCCAGCAGCGTCCGGGACAGGGCCGAGCAGTACTTC.

The gene calls are TRBV7-2 and TRBJ2-5; D is undetermined. CDR1 is SGHTA, CDR2 FQGNSA, per germline. Deletions cut 5 bases from V and 2 bases from J, with 9 bases between. This CDR3 has 13 residues. The CDR3 here is CASSVLTQETQYF. The CDR3 nucleotides read TGTGCCAGCAGCGTACTAACGCAAGAGACCCAGTACTTC.

The gene calls are TRBV7-6 and TRBJ2-2, with 7 bases identical to TRBD1. The V segment lost 5 bases and the J segment 1 base; nucleotides outside the gene matches: 7. This CDR3 region has 16 residues. Germline CDR1 and CDR2: SGHVS and FNYEAQ. The CDR3 region is CASSLTGDENTGELFF. CDR3 nucleotide sequence: TGTGCCAGCAGCCTTACAGGGGACGAGAACACCGGGGAGCTGTTTTTT. The full variable domain, in which reference TRBV7-6 and TRBJ2-2 provide the parts outside the CDR3, is GAGVSQSPRYKVTKRGQDVALRCDPISGHVSLYWYRQALGQGPEFLTYFNYEAQQDKSGLPNDRFSAERPEGSISTLTIQRTEQRDSAMYRCASSLTGDENTGELFFGEGSRLTVL.

This chain links TRBV12-3 or TRBV12-4 with TRBJ2-5; 7 bases are a match to TRBD2. Germline trimming cut 6 bases from V and 7 bases from J; bases unmatched to any gene: 8. CDR3 length: 13 amino acids. CDR3 loop: CASSLAAEGTQYF. DNA of the CDR3: TGTGCCAGCAGCCTAGCGGCTGAAGGGACCCAGTACTTC.

The chain recombines TRBV24-1 with TRBJ2-5, with TRBD2 as a possible D gene (5 bases). Trimming left V 5 bases short and J 2 bases short, with 14 bases between. This CDR3 spans 15 amino acids. Germline V gene sequence: CDR1 KGHDR, CDR2 SFDVKD. The CDR3 bases are TGTGCCACCAGTGCCCCGGCCCGGGGTCAAGAGACCCAGTACTTC. Protein sequence: CATSAPARGQETQYF.

The chain recombines TRBV29-1 with TRBJ1-1; unclear D gene. The CDR3 totals 13 residues. From germline, CDR1 is SQVTM and CDR2 ANQGSEA. Trimming removed 4 bases at V and 8 bases at J, with 17 bases between. The CDR3 protein is CSVVGFAGREAFF. DNA for the CDR3: TGCAGCGTTGTAGGTTTTGCGGGCCGCGAAGCTTTCTTT.

This rearrangement joins TRBV10-3 to TRBJ2-1; D is perhaps TRBD2 (6 bases). This CDR3 comprises 13 residues. The germline V and J ends were trimmed by 4 bases and 6 bases, with 10 bases remaining between them. CDR1 and CDR2 from the germline V gene are ENHRY and SYGVKD. The CDR3 reads CAISGLASNEQFF. CDR3 DNA: TGTGCCATCAGTGGCCTAGCGAGCAATGAGCAGTTCTTC.

As regards this clone: The same CDR3 arises from other DNA sequences in this sample as well. The chain employs TRBV18 and TRBJ2-3; TRBD2 matches at 7 bases. The V gene end was trimmed by 3 bases and the J gene end by 1 base; junction bases not matched to a gene: 1. This CDR3 has 14 amino acids. The germline CDR1 and CDR2 sequences are KGHSH and LQKENI. CDR3 in DNA: TGTGCCAGCTCACCGCTAGCGGGCACAGATACGCAGTATTTT. It yields the protein CASSPLAGTDTQYF.

The rearrangement joins TRBV5-1 to TRBJ2-1, with TRBD2 matching 10 bases. CDR3 length: 16 residues. Germline assignment: CDR1 SGHRS and CDR2 YFSETQ. V lost 0 bases and J lost 4; bases outside the gene matches: 4. The CDR3 loop reads CASSLAGLAIYNEQFF. The CDR3 DNA sequence: TGCGCCAGCAGCTTGGCGGGACTAGCGATATACAATGAGCAGTTCTTC. The whole variable domain, filled in from reference TRBV5-1 and TRBJ2-1, reads KAGVTQTPRYLIKTRGQQVTLSCSPISGHRSVSWYQQTPGQGLQFLFEYFSETQRNKGNFPGRFSGRQFSNSRSEMNVSTLELGDSALYLCASSLAGLAIYNEQFFGPGTRLTVL.

This clone was seen only once. The V gene is TRBV29-1, the J gene TRBJ2-1, with 9 bases identical to TRBD2. The trim removed 7 bases at V and 3 bases at J, leaving 7 bases unmatched. The CDR3 extends over 14 amino acids. Germline values: CDR1 SQVTM, CDR2 ANQGSEA. The CDR3 DNA sequence: TGCAGCGCTGGAGATAGCGGGGGCTACAATGAGCAGTTCTTC. It yields the protein CSAGDSGGYNEQFF.